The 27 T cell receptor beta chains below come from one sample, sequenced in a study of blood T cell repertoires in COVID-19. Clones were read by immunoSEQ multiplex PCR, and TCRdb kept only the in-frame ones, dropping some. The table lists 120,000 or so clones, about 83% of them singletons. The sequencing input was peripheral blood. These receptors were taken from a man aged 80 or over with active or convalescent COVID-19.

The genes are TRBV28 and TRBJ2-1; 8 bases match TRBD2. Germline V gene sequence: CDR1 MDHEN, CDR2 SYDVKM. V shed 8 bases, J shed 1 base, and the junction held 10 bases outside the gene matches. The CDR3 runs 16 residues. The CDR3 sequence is CASHRYRGGSYNEQFF. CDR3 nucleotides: TGTGCCAGCCATCGCTACCGGGGGGGGTCCTACAATGAGCAGTTCTTC.

The CDR3, as DNA: TGTGCCAGCAGTTACTCCCCGACAGGACATAGCAATCAGCCCCAGCATTTT. Protein product: CASSYSPTGHSNQPQHF. The chain carries TRBV6-2 or TRBV6-3 and TRBJ1-5, with D possibly matching TRBD1 (6 bases). Looked up from germline, CDR1 is MNHEY and CDR2 is SVGEGT. V shed 0 bases and J shed 0 bases, with 12 bases lying between them. This CDR3 region has 17 residues.

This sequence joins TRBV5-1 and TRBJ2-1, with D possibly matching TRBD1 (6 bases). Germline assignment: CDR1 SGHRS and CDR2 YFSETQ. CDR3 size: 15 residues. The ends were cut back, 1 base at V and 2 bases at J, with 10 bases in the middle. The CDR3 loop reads CASSLQQGTYNEQFF. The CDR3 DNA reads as TGCGCCAGCAGCTTGCAACAGGGAACCTACAATGAGCAGTTCTTC.

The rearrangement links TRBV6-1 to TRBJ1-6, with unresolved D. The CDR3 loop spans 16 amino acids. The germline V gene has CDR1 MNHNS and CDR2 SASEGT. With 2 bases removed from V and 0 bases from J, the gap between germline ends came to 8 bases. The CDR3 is CASSELGSSYNSPLHF. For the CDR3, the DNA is TGTGCCAGCAGTGAACTAGGGAGCTCCTATAATTCACCCCTCCACTTT.

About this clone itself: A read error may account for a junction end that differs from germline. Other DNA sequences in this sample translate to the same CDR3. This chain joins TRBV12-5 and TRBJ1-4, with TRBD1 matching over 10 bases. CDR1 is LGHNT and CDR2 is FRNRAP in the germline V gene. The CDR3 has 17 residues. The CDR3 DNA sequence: TGTGCCAGTGGTTTGGGACAGGGGAGCGTCAATAATGAAAAACTGTTTTTT. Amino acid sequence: CASGLGQGSVNNEKLFF.

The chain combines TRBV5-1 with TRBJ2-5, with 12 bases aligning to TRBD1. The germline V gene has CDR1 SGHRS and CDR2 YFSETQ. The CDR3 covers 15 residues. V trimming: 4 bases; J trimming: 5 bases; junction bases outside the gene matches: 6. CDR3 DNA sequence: TGCGCCAGCAGCCCTACGGGACAGGGGGCGGAGACCCAGTACTTC. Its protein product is CASSPTGQGAETQYF.

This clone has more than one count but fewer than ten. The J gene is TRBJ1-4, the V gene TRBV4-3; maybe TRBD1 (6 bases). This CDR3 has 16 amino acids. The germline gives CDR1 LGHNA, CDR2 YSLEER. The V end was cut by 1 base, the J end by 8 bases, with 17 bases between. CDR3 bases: TGCGCCAGCAGCCAAGCCCGGGAAGTGAGGGGGGAAAAACTGTTTTTT. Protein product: CASSQAREVRGEKLFF.

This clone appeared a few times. The CDR3 bases are TGTGCCAGCAGCTTAAACGGACTCATGAACACTGAAGCTTTCTTT. Its translation is CASSLNGLMNTEAFF. V is TRBV7-2 and J is TRBJ1-1, with D uncertain. The V end lost 2 bases, the J end lost 0 bases, and 10 bases lay between the germline ends. This CDR3 contains 15 residues. The germline gives CDR1 SGHTA, CDR2 FQGNSA.

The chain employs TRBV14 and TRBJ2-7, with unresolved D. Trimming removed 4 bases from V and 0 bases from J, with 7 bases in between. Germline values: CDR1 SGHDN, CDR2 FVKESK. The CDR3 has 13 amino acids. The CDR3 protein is CASSPRGSYEQYF. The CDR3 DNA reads TGTGCCAGCAGCCCCCGAGGCTCCTACGAGCAGTACTTC.

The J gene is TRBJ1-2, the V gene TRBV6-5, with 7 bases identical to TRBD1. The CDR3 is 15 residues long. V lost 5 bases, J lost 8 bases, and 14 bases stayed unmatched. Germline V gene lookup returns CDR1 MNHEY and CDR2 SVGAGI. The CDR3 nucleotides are TGTGCCAGCAGTAGGGGAACAGGGGCTCAAGGCGGCTACACCTTC. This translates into CASSRGTGAQGGYTF.

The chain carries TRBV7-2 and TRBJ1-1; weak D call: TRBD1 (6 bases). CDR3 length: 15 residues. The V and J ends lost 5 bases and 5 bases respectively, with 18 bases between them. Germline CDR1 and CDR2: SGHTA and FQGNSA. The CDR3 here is CASSPRTAGWTEAFF. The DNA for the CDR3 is TGTGCCAGCAGCCCCCGGACAGCAGGGTGGACTGAAGCTTTCTTT.

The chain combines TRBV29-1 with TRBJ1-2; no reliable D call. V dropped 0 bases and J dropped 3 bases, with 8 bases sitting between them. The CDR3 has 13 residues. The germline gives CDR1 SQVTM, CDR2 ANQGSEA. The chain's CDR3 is CSVEDRRDYGYTF. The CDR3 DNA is TGCAGCGTTGAAGATCGGCGGGACTATGGCTACACCTTC.

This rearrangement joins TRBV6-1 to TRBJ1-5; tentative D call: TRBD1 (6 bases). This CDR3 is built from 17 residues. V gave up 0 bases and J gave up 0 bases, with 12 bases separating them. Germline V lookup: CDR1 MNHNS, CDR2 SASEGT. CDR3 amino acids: CASSEAGRGYSNQPQHF. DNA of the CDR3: TGTGCCAGCAGTGAAGCGGGCAGGGGCTATAGCAATCAGCCCCAGCATTTT.

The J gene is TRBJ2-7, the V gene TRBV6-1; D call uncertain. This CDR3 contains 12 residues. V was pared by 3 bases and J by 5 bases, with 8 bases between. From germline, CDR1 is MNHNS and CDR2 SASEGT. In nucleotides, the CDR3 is TGTGCCAGCAGTGACGTGCGGAACGAGCAGTACTTC. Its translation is CASSDVRNEQYF.

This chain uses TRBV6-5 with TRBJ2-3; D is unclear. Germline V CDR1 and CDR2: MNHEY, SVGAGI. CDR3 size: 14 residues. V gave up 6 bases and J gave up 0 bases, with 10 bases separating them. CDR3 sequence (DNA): TGTGCCAGCAGCCCCTCGACTAGCACAGATACGCAGTATTTT. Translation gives CASSPSTSTDTQYF.

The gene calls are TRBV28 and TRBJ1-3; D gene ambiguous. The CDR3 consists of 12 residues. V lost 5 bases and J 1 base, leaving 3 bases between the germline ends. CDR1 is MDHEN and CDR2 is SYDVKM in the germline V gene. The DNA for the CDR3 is TGTGCCAGCAGTCGGTCTGGAAACACCATATATTTT. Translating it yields CASSRSGNTIYF.

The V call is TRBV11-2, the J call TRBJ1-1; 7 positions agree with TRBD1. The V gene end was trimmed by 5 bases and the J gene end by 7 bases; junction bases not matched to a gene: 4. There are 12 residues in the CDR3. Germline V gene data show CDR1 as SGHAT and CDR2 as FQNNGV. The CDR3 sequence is CASSLTGFEAFF. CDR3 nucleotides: TGTGCCAGCAGCCTGACAGGGTTTGAAGCTTTCTTT.

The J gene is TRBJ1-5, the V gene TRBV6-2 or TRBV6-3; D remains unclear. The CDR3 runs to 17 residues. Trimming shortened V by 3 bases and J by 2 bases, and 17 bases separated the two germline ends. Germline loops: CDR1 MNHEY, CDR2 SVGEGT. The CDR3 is CASSYSITTVGNQPQHF. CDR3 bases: TGTGCCAGCAGTTATAGTATTACCACAGTTGGCAATCAGCCCCAGCATTTT.

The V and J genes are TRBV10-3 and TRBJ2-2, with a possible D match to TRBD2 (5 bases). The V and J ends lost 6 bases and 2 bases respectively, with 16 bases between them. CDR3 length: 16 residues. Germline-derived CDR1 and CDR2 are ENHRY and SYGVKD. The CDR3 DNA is TGTGCCATCAGGGAAGCCGCGGGCCTAAACACCGGGGAGCTGTTTTTT. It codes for CAIREAAGLNTGELFF.

CDR3: CASSLSTGYGELFF. The DNA of the CDR3 is TGTGCCAGCAGCTTGTCGACGGGGTACGGGGAGCTGTTTTTT. The chain has TRBV5-5 and TRBJ2-2, with D possibly being TRBD2 (5 bases). CDR3 length: 14 amino acids. Germline CDR1 reads SGHKS; CDR2 reads YYEKEE (reference sequence). Deletions cut 1 base from V and 7 bases from J, with 11 bases between.

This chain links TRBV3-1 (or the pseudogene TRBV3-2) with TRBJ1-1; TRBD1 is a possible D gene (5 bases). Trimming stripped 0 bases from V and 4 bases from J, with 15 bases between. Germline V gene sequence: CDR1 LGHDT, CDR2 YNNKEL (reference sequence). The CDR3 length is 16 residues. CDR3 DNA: TGTGCCAGCAGCCAAGAGAGCAGGCGGGGCGGCACTGAAGCTTTCTTT. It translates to CASSQESRRGGTEAFF.

The DNA of the CDR3 is TGTGCCAGCAGGTCAGGGCTAGCGGGGGGCGAGTACCAAGAGACCCAGTACTTC. This sequence encodes CASRSGLAGGEYQETQYF. This chain connects TRBV11-3 to TRBJ2-5; 11 bases are shared with TRBD2. The CDR3 length is 18 residues. Germline V CDR1 and CDR2: SGHNT, YENEEA. V trimming: 6 bases; J trimming: 0 bases; junction bases outside the gene matches: 12.

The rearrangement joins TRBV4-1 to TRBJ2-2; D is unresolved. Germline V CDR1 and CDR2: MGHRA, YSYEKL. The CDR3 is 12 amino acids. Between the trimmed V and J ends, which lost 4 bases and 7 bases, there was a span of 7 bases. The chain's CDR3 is CASSPIYGELFF. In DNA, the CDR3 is TGCGCCAGCAGCCCTATCTACGGGGAGCTGTTTTTT.

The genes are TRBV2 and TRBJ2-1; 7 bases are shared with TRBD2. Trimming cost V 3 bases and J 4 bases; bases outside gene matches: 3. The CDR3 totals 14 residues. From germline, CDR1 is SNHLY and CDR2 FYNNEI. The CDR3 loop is CASSEGGEYNEQFF. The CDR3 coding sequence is TGTGCCAGCAGTGAGGGGGGGGAGTACAATGAGCAGTTCTTC.

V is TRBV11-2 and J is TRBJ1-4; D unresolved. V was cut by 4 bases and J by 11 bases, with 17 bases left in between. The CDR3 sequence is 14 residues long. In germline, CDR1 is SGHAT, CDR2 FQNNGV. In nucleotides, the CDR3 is TGTGCCAGCAGCTCAAGTTTAGCGGATGCGAAACTGTTTTTT. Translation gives CASSSSLADAKLFF.

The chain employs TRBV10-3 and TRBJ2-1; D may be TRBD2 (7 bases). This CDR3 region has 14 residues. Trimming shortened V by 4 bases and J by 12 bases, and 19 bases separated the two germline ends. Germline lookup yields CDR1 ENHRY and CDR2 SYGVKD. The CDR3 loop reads CAISAEGGRSGQFF. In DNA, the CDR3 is TGTGCCATCAGTGCTGAGGGGGGGCGCTCGGGGCAGTTCTTC.

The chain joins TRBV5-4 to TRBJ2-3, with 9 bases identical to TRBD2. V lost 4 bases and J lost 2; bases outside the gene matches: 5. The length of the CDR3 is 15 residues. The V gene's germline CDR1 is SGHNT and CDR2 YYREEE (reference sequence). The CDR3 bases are TGTGCCAGCAGCCCGGGCGGGGGGGCCACAGATACGCAGTATTTT. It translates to CASSPGGGATDTQYF.